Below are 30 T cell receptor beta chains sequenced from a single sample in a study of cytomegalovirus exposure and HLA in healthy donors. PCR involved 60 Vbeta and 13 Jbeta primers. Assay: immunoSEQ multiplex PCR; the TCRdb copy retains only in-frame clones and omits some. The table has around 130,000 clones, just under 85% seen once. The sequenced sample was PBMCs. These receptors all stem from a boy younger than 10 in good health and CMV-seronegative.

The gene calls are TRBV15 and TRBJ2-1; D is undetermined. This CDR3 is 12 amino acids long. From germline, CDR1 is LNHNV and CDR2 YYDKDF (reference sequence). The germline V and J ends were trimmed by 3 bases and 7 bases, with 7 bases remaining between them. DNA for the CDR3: TGTGCCACCAGCAGGGCCCCTAATGAGCAGTTCTTC. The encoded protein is CATSRAPNEQFF.

Here the CDR3 reads CASSEVTGGYGYTF. CDR3 nucleotides: TGTGCCAGCAGTGAGGTAACAGGGGGCTATGGCTACACCTTC. This chain connects TRBV6-1 to TRBJ1-2, with 8 bases fitting TRBD1. V was clipped by 3 bases and J by 4 bases; unmatched bases: 4. The germline V gene encodes CDR1 MNHNS and CDR2 SASEGT. The length of the CDR3 is 14 residues.

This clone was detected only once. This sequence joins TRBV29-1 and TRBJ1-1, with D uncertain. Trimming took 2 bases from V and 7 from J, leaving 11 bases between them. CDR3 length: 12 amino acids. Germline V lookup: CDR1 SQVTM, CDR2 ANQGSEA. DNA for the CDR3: TGCAGCGTTGAATGGCAGAATGGTGAAGCTTTCTTT. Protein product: CSVEWQNGEAFF.

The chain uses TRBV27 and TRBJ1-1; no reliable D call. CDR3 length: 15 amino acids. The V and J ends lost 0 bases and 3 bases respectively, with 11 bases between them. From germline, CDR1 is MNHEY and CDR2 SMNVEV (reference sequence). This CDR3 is CASSLSSQAHTEAFF. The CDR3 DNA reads TGTGCCAGCAGTTTATCGAGTCAGGCCCACACTGAAGCTTTCTTT.

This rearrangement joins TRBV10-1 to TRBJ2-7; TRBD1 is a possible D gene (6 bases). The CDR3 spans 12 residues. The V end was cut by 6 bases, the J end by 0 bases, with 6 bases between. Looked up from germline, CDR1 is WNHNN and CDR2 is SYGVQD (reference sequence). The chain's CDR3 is CASRDSSYEQYV. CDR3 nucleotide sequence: TGCGCCAGCAGGGACAGCTCCTACGAGCAGTACGTC.

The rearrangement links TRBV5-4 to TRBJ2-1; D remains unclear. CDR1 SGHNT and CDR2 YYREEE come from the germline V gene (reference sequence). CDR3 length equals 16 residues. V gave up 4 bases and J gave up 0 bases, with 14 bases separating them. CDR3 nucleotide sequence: TGTGCCAGCAGCCCGGAGCTTTTTAGCTCCTACAATGAGCAGTTCTTC. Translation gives CASSPELFSSYNEQFF.

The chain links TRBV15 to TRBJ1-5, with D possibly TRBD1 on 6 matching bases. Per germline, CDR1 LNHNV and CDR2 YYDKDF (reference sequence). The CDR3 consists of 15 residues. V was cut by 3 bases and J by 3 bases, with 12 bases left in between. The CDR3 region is CATSSIGTPNQPQHF. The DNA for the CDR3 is TGTGCCACCAGCAGCATAGGGACACCCAATCAGCCCCAGCATTTT.

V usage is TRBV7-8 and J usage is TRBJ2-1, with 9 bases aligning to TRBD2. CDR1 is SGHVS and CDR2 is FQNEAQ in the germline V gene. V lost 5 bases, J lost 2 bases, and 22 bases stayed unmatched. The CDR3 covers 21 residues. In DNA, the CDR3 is TGTGCCAGCAGCCCGGGGGGCCCCTCGGGACTAGCCAGCCGCCCCTACAATGAGCAGTTCTTC. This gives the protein CASSPGGPSGLASRPYNEQFF.

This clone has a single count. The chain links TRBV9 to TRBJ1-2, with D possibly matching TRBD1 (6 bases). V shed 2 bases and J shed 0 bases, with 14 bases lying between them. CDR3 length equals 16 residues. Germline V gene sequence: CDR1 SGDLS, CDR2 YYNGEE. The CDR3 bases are TGTGCCAGCAGCGTGGGACATACTTCCGCTAACTATGGCTACACCTTC. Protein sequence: CASSVGHTSANYGYTF. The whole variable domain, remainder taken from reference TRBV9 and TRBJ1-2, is DSGVTQTPKHLITATGQRVTLRCSPRSGDLSVYWYQQSLDQGLQFLIQYYNGEERAKGNILERFSAQQFPDLHSELNLSSLELGDSALYFCASSVGHTSANYGYTFGSGTRLTVV.

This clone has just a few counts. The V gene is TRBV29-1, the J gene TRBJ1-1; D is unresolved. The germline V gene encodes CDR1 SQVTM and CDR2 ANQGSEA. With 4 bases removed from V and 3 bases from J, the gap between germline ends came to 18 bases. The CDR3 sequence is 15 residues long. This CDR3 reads CSVVGHLKRDTEAFF. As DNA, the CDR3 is TGCAGCGTTGTTGGGCACCTGAAGAGGGACACTGAAGCTTTCTTT.

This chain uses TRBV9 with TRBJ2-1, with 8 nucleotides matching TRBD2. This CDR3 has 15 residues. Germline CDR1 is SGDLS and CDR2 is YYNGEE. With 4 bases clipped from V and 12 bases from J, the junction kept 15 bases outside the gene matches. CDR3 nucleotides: TGTGCCAGCAGCTCAGACGGGGGGGCACCCTTCGGGCAGTTCTTC. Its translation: CASSSDGGAPFGQFF.

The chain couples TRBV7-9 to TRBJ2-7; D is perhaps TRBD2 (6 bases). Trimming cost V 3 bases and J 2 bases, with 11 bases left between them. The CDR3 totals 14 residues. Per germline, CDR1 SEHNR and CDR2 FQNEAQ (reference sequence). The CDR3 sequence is CASSFPGLAYEQYF. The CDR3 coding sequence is TGTGCCAGCAGCTTTCCGGGACTCGCCTACGAGCAGTACTTC.

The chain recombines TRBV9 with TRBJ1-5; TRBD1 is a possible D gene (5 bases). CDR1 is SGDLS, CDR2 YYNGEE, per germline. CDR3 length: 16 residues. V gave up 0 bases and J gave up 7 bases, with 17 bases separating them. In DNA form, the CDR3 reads TGTGCCAGCAGCGTAGGGGCGGGGGGACCCGACCAGCCCCAGCATTTT. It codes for CASSVGAGGPDQPQHF.

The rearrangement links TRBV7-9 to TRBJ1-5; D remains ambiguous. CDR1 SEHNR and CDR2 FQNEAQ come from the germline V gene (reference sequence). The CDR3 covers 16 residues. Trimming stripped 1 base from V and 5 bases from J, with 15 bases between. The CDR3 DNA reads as TGTGCCAGCAGCTTAGACGGGAGTTGGCCCGATCAGCCCCAGCATTTT. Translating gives CASSLDGSWPDQPQHF.

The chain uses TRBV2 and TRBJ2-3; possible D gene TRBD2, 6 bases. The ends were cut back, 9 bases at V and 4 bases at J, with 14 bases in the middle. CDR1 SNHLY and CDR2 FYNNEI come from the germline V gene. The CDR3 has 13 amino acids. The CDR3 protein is CASSGTAPDTQYF. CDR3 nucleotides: TGTGCCAGTTCGGGGACTGCCCCAGATACGCAGTATTTT.

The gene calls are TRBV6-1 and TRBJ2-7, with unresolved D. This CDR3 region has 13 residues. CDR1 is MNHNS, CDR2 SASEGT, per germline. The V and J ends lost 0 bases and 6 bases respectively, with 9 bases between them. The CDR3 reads CASSEATGPEQYF. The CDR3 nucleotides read TGTGCCAGCAGTGAAGCGACGGGTCCCGAGCAGTACTTC.

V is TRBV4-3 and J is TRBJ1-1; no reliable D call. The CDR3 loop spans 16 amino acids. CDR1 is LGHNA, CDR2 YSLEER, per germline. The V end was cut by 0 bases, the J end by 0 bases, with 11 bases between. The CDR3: CASSQEQTPMNTEAFF. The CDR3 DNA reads TGCGCCAGCAGCCAAGAACAGACACCGATGAACACTGAAGCTTTCTTT.

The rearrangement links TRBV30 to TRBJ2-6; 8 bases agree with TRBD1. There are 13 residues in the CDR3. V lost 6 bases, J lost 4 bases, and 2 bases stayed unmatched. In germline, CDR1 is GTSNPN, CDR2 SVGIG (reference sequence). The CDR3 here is CACRGPGANVLTF. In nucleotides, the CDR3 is TGTGCCTGCAGGGGGCCGGGGGCCAACGTCCTGACTTTC.

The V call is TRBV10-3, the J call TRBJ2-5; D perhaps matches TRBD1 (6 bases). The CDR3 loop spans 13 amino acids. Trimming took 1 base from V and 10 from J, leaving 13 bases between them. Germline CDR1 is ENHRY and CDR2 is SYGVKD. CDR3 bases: TGTGCCATCAGTGAGTTGGACAGTAAGATCCAGTACTTC. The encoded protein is CAISELDSKIQYF.

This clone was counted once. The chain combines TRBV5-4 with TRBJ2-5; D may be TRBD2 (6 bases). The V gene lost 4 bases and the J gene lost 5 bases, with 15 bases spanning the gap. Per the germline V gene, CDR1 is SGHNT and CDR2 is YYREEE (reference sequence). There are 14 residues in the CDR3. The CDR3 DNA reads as TGTGCCAGCAGCCACTCCGGGGGAACGGAGACCCAGTACTTC. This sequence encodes CASSHSGGTETQYF.

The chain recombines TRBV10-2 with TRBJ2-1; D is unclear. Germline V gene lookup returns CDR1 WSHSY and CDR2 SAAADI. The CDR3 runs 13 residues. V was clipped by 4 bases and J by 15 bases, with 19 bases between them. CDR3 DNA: TGCGCCAGCAGTGGGGCCGAAACCTCCAAGAGGTTCTTC. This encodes CASSGAETSKRFF.

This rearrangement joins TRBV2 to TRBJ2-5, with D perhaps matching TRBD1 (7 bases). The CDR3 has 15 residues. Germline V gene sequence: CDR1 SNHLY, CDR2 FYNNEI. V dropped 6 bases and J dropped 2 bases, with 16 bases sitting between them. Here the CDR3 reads CASRRSTGRQETQYF. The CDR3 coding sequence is TGTGCCAGCAGGCGTTCGACAGGGAGGCAAGAGACCCAGTACTTC.

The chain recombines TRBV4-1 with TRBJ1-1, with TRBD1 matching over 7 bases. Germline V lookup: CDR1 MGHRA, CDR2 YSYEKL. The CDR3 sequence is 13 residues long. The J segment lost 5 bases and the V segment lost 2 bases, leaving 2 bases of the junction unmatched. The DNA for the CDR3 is TGCGCCAGCAGCCAACCAGGGGGGACTGAAGCTTTCTTT. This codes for CASSQPGGTEAFF.

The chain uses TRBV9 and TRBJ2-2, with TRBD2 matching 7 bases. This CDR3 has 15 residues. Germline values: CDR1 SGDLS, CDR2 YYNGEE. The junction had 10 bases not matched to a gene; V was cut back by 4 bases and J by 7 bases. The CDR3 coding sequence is TGTGCCAGCAGCCCGGGGAGGCGGGAGAACGGGGAGCTGTTTTTT. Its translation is CASSPGRRENGELFF.

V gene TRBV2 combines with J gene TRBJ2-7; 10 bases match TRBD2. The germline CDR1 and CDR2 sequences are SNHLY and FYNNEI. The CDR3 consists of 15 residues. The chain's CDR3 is CASREGTSAIYEQYV. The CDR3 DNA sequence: TGTGCCAGCAGGGAAGGGACTAGCGCAATTTACGAGCAGTACGTC.

The CDR3 spells CASSPDRGWNTEAFF. In nucleotides, the CDR3 is TGTGCCAGCAGCCCCGACAGGGGATGGAACACTGAAGCTTTCTTT. The V gene is TRBV5-4, the J gene TRBJ1-1, with 8 bases that match TRBD1. Losses at the gene ends were 4 bases for V and 1 base for J; bases not matched to a gene: 6. CDR1 and CDR2 from the germline V gene are SGHNT and YYREEE (reference sequence). There are 15 residues in the CDR3.

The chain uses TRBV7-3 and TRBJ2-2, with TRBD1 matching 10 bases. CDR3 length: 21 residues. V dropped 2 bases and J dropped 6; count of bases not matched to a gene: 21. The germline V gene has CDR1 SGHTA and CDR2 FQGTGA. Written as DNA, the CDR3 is TGTGCCAGCAGCTTAGGCACACCGGGACAGGGGCCCTCCATTAGCCCCGGGGAGCTGTTTTTT. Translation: CASSLGTPGQGPSISPGELFF. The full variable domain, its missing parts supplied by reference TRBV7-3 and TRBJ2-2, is GAGVSQTPSNKVTEKGKYVELRCDPISGHTALYWYRQSLGQGPEFLIYFQGTGAADDSGLPNDRFFAVRPEGSVSTLKIQRTERGDSAVYLCASSLGTPGQGPSISPGELFFGEGSRLTVL.

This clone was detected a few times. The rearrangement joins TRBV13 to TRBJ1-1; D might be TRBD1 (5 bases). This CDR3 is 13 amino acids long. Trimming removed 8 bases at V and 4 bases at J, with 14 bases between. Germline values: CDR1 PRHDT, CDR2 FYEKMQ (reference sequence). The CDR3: CASPRGKGTEAFF. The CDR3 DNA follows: TGTGCCAGCCCCCGGGGGAAGGGCACTGAAGCTTTCTTT. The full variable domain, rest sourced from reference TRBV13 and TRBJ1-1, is AAGVIQSPRHLIKEKRETATLKCYPIPRHDTVYWYQQGPGQDPQFLISFYEKMQSDKGSIPDRFSAQQFSDYHSELNMSSLELGDSALYFCASPRGKGTEAFFGQGTRLTVV.

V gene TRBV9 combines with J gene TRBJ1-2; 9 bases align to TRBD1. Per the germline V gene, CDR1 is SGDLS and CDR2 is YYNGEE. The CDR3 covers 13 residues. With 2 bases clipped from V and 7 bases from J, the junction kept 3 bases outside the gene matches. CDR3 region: CASSVGTGFGYTF. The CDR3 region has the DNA TGTGCCAGCAGCGTGGGGACAGGGTTTGGCTACACCTTC.

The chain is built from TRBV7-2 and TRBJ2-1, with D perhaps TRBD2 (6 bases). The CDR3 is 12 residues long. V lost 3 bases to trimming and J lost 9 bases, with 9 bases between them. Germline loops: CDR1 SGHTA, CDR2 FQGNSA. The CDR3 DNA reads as TGTGCCAGCAGCTTGGAAGCGGGTGAGCAGTTCTTC. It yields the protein CASSLEAGEQFF.